This TCR beta chain derives from a study of cytomegalovirus exposure and HLA in healthy donors. Study-level background: The same platform used for the 600 to 750 first-cohort repertoires was also used for the 120 or so validation repertoires, as a later analysis reported.

Study conclusions and caveats: The majority of TCR sequences were rare, yet some public TCRs appeared in many donors. Later, an analysis found that TCR clusters from the first cohort tended to co-occur in the 90 to 150 validation repertoires.

The germline CDR1 and CDR2 sequences are SGHVS and FQNEAQ. This CDR3 has 14 residues. V lost 3 bases, J lost 5 bases, and 14 bases lay in between. Method: immunoSEQ multiplex PCR; TCRdb's copy keeps in-frame clones and lacks some. The sample has about 95,000 clones, about 85% seen once. This clone was counted many times. Its matching antigen is unknown. The genes are TRBV7-8 and TRBJ2-7, with D unresolved. The sequence derives from a man aged 18-30 years in good health and CMV-seropositive. Specimen: PBMCs. CDR3 bases: TGTGCCAGCAGCTTCCGGGTAGGATCCGACGAGCAGTACGTC. This sequence encodes CASSFRVGSDEQYV.